The sequence of this T cell receptor beta chain was determined in a study of T cells after yellow fever vaccination. TCRdb reprocessed the 5' RACE reads via MiXCR and lists one record per CDR3 protein. The sample has a few hundred thousand distinct CDR3 sequences, less than 9.5% seen once; the top ten hold 15% to 20%. There are a few counts of this clonotype. Germline values: CDR1 SGDLS, CDR2 YYNGEE. Trimming at V came to 3 bases and at J to 3 bases, leaving 2 bases not matched to a gene. The CDR3 contains 14 residues. Sequencing was performed on PBMCs, taken about 41 days after the first yellow fever vaccination. This TCR came from a man in his late teens or twenties who received the YFV17D yellow fever vaccine. V is TRBV9 and J is TRBJ2-1; 8 positions match TRBD2. The CDR3 DNA is TGTGCCAGCAGCGCCGGGACTAGCTACAATGAGCAGTTCTTC. Translation: CASSAGTSYNEQFF.